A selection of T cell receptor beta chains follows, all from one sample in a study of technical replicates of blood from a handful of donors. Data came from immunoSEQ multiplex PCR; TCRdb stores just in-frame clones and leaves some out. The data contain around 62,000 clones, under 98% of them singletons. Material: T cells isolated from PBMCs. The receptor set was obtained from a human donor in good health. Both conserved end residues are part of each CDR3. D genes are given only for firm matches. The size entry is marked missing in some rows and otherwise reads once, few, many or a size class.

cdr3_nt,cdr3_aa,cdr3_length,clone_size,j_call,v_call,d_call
TGTGCCTGGAGTGTAATTGGGGGCGATCAGCCCCAGCATTTT,CAWSVIGGDQPQHF,14,NA,TRBJ1-5,TRBV30,NA
TGCAGCGTTGAAGATCGGAGGTCAGGGGGTTATTCCAATGAGCAGTTCTTC,CSVEDRRSGGYSNEQFF,17,NA,TRBJ2-1,TRBV29-1,TRBD1
TGTGCCAGCAGCTCCCGGACTAGCGGAGCCTACGAGCAGTACTTC,CASSSRTSGAYEQYF,15,NA,TRBJ2-7,TRBV11-3,TRBD2
TGTGCCAGCGAGACGACGACAGGGGGCCGGAACACTGAAGCTTTCTTT,CASETTTGGRNTEAFF,16,NA,TRBJ1-1,TRBV7-9,TRBD1
TGTGCCAGCTCACCAGAGAATCAGCCCCAGCATTTT,CASSPENQPQHF,12,NA,TRBJ1-5,TRBV18,NA
TGTGCCTGGAGTGCATCCCTCGGGACTGGAAACACCATATATTTT,CAWSASLGTGNTIYF,15,once,TRBJ1-3,TRBV30,NA
TGCAGCGTTGCATCCGCGGGAGGGGGGGTCGATGAGCAGTTCTTC,CSVASAGGGVDEQFF,15,NA,TRBJ2-1,TRBV29-1,TRBD2
TGCAGCGTTGGAGGGGCTAGCGGGCGTAATGAGCAGTTCTTC,CSVGGASGRNEQFF,14,NA,TRBJ2-1,TRBV29-1,TRBD2
TGTGCCAGCAGTATAACAGGGGGCAGAGACGAGCAGTACTTC,CASSITGGRDEQYF,14,NA,TRBJ2-7,TRBV27,TRBD1
TGTGCCAGCAGCTTAGCCCTAACTCCAATTTCTGGGGCCAACGTCCTGACTTTC,CASSLALTPISGANVLTF,18,NA,TRBJ2-6,TRBV7-6,NA
TGCGCCAGCAGCTTGCCTGCAGATACAAACACTGAAGCTTTCTTT,CASSLPADTNTEAFF,15,NA,TRBJ1-1,TRBV5-1,NA
TGTGCCAGCAGCATTCTAGCTAGCGGAAGTGGGGGTACGCAGTATTTT,CASSILASGSGGTQYF,16,once,TRBJ2-3,TRBV27,TRBD2
TGTGCCAGCAGCCCCGTTTTTGGAAACACCATATATTTT,CASSPVFGNTIYF,13,NA,TRBJ1-3,TRBV6-5,NA
TGTGCCAGCAGTTTATACCGGGGAGGCTACGAGCAGTACTTC,CASSLYRGGYEQYF,14,NA,TRBJ2-7,TRBV27,NA
TGTGCCAGCAGCGTAGCGGGAGATGGGTACGAGCAGTACTTC,CASSVAGDGYEQYF,14,NA,TRBJ2-7,TRBV9,NA
TGCAGCGCCGCTGCCCTAACAGGGGTGGGGCGGGAGCAGTACTTC,CSAAALTGVGREQYF,15,NA,TRBJ2-7,TRBV29-1,TRBD1
TGTGCCAGTAGTATTCGAGCGGGAGTTGAGACCCAGTACTTC,CASSIRAGVETQYF,14,NA,TRBJ2-5,TRBV19,TRBD2
TGCCTAATACAGGGAGATTGGACAGATACGCAGTATTTT,CLIQGDWTDTQYF,13,once,TRBJ2-3,TRBV2,NA
TGTGCCAGCAGCATCGTGGGACAGGGGGATGGCTACACCTTC,CASSIVGQGDGYTF,14,NA,TRBJ1-2,TRBV5-4,TRBD1
TGTGCCAGCAGTGAAGAAGGGACAGGGGGAGATACGCAGTATTTT,CASSEEGTGGDTQYF,15,NA,TRBJ2-3,TRBV6-1,TRBD1
TGCAGCGTACACCGGACAGGCGCGAACACCGGGGAGCTGTTTTTT,CSVHRTGANTGELFF,15,NA,TRBJ2-2,TRBV29-1,TRBD1
TGTGCCAGCAGCTATTACAGGGAAGAGACCCAGTACTTC,CASSYYREETQYF,13,once,TRBJ2-5,TRBV28,NA
TGTGCCAGCAGCCCACAGGTGAACACTGAAGCTTTCTTT,CASSPQVNTEAFF,13,NA,TRBJ1-1,TRBV7-9,NA
TGTGCCAGCAGCCTCAGACTAGCGGGATATACAGATACGCAGTATTTT,CASSLRLAGYTDTQYF,16,NA,TRBJ2-3,TRBV28,TRBD2
TGTGCCACCAGGGACACAGGCAATCAGCCCCAGCATTTT,CATRDTGNQPQHF,13,NA,TRBJ1-5,TRBV28,NA
TGTGCCAGCAGCGTAGCGGGAGGGAGCTCCTACAATGAGCAGTTCTTC,CASSVAGGSSYNEQFF,16,NA,TRBJ2-1,TRBV11-2,TRBD2
TGTGCCAGCAAGAGGTACACCGGGGAGCTGTTTTTT,CASKRYTGELFF,12,NA,TRBJ2-2,TRBV6-5,NA
TGTGCCAGCAGTCCTAGCGGTTCCTACGAGCAGTACTTC,CASSPSGSYEQYF,13,NA,TRBJ2-7,TRBV6-6,TRBD2
TGTGCCAGCAGCCGCCGGGGAGCGCCACTCACAGATACGCAGTATTTT,CASSRRGAPLTDTQYF,16,NA,TRBJ2-3,TRBV7-6,NA
TGCAGCGTTGGCAGGGTCGACACTGAAGCTTTCTTT,CSVGRVDTEAFF,12,NA,TRBJ1-1,TRBV29-1,NA
TGTGCCTGGAGTACTAAGCGGGGTAGCTCCTACAATGAGCAGTTCTTC,CAWSTKRGSSYNEQFF,16,NA,TRBJ2-1,TRBV30,TRBD2
TGTGCCAGCAGTTTCCGGGGTGCCTACGAGCAGTACTTC,CASSFRGAYEQYF,13,NA,TRBJ2-7,TRBV6-6,NA
TGTGCCAGCAGCTTAGGCGCGGGACAGGCCTTTTATGGCTACACCTTC,CASSLGAGQAFYGYTF,16,NA,TRBJ1-2,TRBV7-8,TRBD1
TGTGCCAGCACCCTACGCCGGTTGGGCAATCAGCCCCAGCATTTT,CASTLRRLGNQPQHF,15,NA,TRBJ1-5,TRBV28,NA
TGTGCCAGCAGCTTAGCGGGAGGGCATGAGCAGTTCTTC,CASSLAGGHEQFF,13,NA,TRBJ2-1,TRBV7-3,TRBD2
TGTGCCAGCAGGAGCGGGCTCAATGAGCAGTTCTTC,CASRSGLNEQFF,12,NA,TRBJ2-1,TRBV7-9,NA